This T cell receptor beta chain derives from a study of identical twins. This clonotype was counted between two and nine times. CDR1 LGHDT and CDR2 YNNKEL come from the germline V gene (reference sequence). Trimming took off 8 bases at V and 10 bases at J, with 9 bases between the two ends. CDR3 size: 10 residues. Template switching supplied a universal primer site; unique molecular identifiers were carried on the cDNA. TCRdb re-analysed the 5' RACE reads in MiXCR, keeping a single row per CDR3 protein. The sample lists some 630,000 distinct CDR3 sequences; just over 7% were seen once. The data also belong to a second study, concerning yellow fever vaccine responses in identical twins. That report adds: Twins' T cell vaccine responses reportedly looked partly convergent, partly personalized.

The receptor was isolated from a woman between 18 and 30 years old in good health. Specimen: PBMCs. The rearrangement links TRBV3-1 to TRBJ2-1; D perhaps matches TRBD2 (5 bases). The CDR3 DNA sequence: TGTGCCAGCCTCAGCGGCGAGCAGTTCTTC. Translating gives CASLSGEQFF.